This T cell receptor beta chain stems from a study of blood T cell repertoires in COVID-19. Using immunoSEQ multiplex PCR, the repertoire was profiled, and TCRdb retains in-frame clones only, with some absent. Found here are around 250,000 clones, 83% of them singletons; the top ten hold more than 6.5%. Germline loops: CDR1 SGHVS, CDR2 FQNEAQ. V was pared by 4 bases and J by 3 bases, with 15 bases between. CDR3 size: 15 residues. This clonotype was sampled from a man aged 35-49 years with active or convalescent COVID-19. The sample comprised peripheral blood. The V call is TRBV7-8, the J call TRBJ1-2; D is possibly TRBD1 (6 bases). The CDR3 reads CASSSGGASYYGYTF. The CDR3 DNA sequence: TGTGCCAGCAGCTCTGGGGGGGCCTCGTACTATGGCTACACCTTC.